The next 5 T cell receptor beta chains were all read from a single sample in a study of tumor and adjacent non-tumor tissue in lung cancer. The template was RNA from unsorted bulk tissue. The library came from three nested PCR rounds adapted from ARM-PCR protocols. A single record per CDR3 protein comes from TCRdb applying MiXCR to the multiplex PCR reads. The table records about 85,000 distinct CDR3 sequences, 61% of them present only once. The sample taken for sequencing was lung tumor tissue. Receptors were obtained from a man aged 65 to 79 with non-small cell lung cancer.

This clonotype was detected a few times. DNA of the CDR3: TGCAGCGTTGGACTAGCCGGGGAACCGTTTTTT. Its translation is CSVGLAGEPFF. The rearrangement joins TRBV29-1 to TRBJ2-2, with 7 positions matching TRBD2. The trim removed 4 bases at V and 16 bases at J, leaving 9 bases unmatched. Looked up from germline, CDR1 is SQVTM and CDR2 is ANQGSEA. The CDR3 is made up of 11 amino acids.

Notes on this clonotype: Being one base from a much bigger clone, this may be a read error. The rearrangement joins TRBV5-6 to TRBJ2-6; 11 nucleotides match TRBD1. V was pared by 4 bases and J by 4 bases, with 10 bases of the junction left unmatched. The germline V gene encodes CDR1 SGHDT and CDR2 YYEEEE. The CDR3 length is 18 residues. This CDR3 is CASSLFGQGARGANVLTF. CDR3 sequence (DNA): TGTGCCAGCAGCCTCTTCGGACAGGGGGCAAGAGGGGCCAACGTCCTGACTTTC.

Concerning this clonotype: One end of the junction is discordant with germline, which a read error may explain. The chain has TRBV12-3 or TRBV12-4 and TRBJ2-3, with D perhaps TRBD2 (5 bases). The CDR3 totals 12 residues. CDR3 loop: CAISGGADTQYF. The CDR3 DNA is TGTGCCATCAGTGGAGGAGCGGATACGCAGTACTTT.

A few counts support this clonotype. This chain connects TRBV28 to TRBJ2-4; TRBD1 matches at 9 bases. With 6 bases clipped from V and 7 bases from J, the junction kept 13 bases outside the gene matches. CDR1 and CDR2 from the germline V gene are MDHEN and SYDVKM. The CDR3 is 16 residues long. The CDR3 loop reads CASRSESGQGINIQYF. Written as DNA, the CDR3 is TGTGCCAGCAGGTCAGAATCCGGACAGGGGATCAACATTCAGTACTTC.

CDR3 protein: CARGLAGGARTGELFF. The DNA for the CDR3 is TGTGCCAGGGGACTAGCGGGTGGGGCGAGGACCGGGGAGCTGTTTTTT. This sequence joins TRBV30 and TRBJ2-2; 12 bases align to TRBD2. The CDR3 runs to 16 residues. Germline CDR1 reads GTSNPN; CDR2 reads SVGIG (reference sequence). With 8 bases clipped from V and 5 bases from J, the junction kept 12 bases outside the gene matches.